This TCR beta chain was found in a study of T cell repertoires in cytomegalovirus infection. Whole-study context: The authors used CMV epitopes that were HLA-C-restricted (recently identified) and HLA-B-restricted (well studied). Public TCR beta signatures were indicative of both CMV infection and a matching HLA type.

Overall study findings and caveats: Ex vivo, HLA-C-restricted CMV-specific TCR beta clonotypes prevailed over the rest of the response.

TCRdb re-called the reads through MiXCR, storing one row per CDR3 protein. The sample lists about 770,000 distinct CDR3 sequences, 29% occurring once. This clonotype was seen a few times. Its antigen is not known. Germline CDR1 is LNHDA and CDR2 is SQIVND (reference sequence). Trimming cost V 5 bases and J 3 bases, with 13 bases left between them. The CDR3 sequence is 14 residues long. This sequence was found in a human donor in good health (CMV status not recorded). Some clones in this sample may be carry-over from other donors' samples. Material: cultured CD8+ T cells from PBMCs, obtained from culture after CMV antigen stimulation. This chain links TRBV19 with TRBJ1-1; perhaps TRBD1 as D (5 bases). The CDR3 is CASSLRTPYTEAFF. The DNA of the CDR3 is TGTGCCAGTAGTTTACGGACACCCTACACTGAAGCTTTCTTT.